These T cell receptor beta chains were read from a single sample in a study of cytomegalovirus exposure and HLA in healthy donors. TCRdb's copy holds only in-frame clones and misses some; the assay was immunoSEQ multiplex PCR. The table lists a few hundred thousand clones, 80% of them singletons, with roughly 0.3% in the top ten. Sequencing used PBMCs. The receptors stem from a girl aged 2 to 10 in good health and CMV-seronegative. The CDR3 runs from the conserved cysteine through the conserved F or W. A D gene is named only where the DNA matches it firmly.

J,D,V,CDR3
TRBJ2-1,-,TRBV2,CASSETISGNEQFF
TRBJ1-4,-,TRBV5-1,CASRLTAQNEKLFF
TRBJ1-5,-,TRBV28,CASSPGQGNQPQHF
TRBJ2-1,-,TRBV25-1,CASSGYDEQFF
TRBJ2-7,-,TRBV6-5,CASSYSSGISYEQYF
TRBJ2-7,TRBD1,TRBV10-3,CAISSGGYEQYF
TRBJ1-5,-,TRBV7-2,CASSLRTLGGGNQPQHF
TRBJ2-1,-,TRBV4-1,CASSQDLLDRYNEQFF
TRBJ2-3,-,TRBV7-9,CASSLGDLTSSTDTQYF
TRBJ2-1,TRBD2,TRBV5-1,CASRAGTSLHEQFF
TRBJ1-1,-,TRBV28,CATGEKAFF
TRBJ2-3,TRBD2,TRBV9,CASSVAGGTQYF
TRBJ2-2,-,TRBV21-1,CASSPNAGELFF
TRBJ2-7,TRBD2,TRBV5-8,CASSLGTSSYEQYF
TRBJ2-7,-,TRBV29-1,CSVEGVDRPYEQYF
TRBJ2-4,TRBD1,TRBV5-1,CASSRDRGRTIQYF
TRBJ1-2,-,TRBV19,CASSVEMGQIYGYTF